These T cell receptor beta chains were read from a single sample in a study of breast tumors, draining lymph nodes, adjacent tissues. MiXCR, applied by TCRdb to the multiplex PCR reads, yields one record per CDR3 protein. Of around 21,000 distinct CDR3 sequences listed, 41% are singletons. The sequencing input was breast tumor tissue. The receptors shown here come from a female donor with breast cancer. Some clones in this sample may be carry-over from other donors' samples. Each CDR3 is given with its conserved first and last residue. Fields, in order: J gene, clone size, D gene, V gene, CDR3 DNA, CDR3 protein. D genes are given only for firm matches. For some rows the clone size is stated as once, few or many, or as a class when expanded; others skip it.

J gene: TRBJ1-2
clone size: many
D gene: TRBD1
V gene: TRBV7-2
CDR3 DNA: TGTGCCAGCAGCCAATCCGGGACAGGGGGTTCCACCTTC
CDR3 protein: CASSQSGTGGSTF

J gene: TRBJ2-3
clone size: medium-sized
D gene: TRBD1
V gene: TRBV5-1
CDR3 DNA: TGCGCCAGCAGCCCAAAGACAGGGGTGGATACGCAGTATTTT
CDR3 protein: CASSPKTGVDTQYF

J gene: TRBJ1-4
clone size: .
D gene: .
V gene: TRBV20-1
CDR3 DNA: TGCAGTGCTCGGGACTCTTCAAATGAAAAACTGTTTTTT
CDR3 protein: CSARDSSNEKLFF

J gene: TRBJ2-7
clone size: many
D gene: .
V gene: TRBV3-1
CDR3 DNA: TGTGCCAGCAGCCAAGGTCACAGTATCTACGAGCAGTACTTC
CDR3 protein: CASSQGHSIYEQYF

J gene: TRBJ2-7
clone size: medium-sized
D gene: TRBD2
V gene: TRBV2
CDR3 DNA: TGTGCCAGCAGGGTTGATGGACTAGCGGGAGTCGAGCAGTACTTC
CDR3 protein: CASRVDGLAGVEQYF

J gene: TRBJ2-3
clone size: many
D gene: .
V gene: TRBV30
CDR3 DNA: TGTGCCTCCGACAGGACGTCTCGCACAGATACGCAGTATTTT
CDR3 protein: CASDRTSRTDTQYF

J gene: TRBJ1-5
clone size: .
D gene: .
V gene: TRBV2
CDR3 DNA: TGTGCCACCTCCCCGCGGGATAGCAATCAGCCCCAGCATTTT
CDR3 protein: CATSPRDSNQPQHF

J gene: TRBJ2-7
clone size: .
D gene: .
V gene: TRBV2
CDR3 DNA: TGTGCCAGCAGTGAAGCAGGGGGGGGAAGCGGGCGAAGCTCCTACGAGCAGTACTTC
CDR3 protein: CASSEAGGGSGRSSYEQYF

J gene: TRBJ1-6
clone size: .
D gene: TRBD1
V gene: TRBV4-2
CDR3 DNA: TGTGCCAGCAGCCAAGAGACAGGGGGGTCTAATTCACCCCTCCACTTT
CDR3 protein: CASSQETGGSNSPLHF

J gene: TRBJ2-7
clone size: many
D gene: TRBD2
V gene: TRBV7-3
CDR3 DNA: TGTGCCAGCAGCCGGCCTCTTCTAGCGGGAGGGCCGGGGGAGCAGTACTTC
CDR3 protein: CASSRPLLAGGPGEQYF

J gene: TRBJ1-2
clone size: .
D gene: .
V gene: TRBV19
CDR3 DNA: TGTGCCAGTAGTATAGTAGGACTGTCAACAGCTAACTATGGCTACACCTTC
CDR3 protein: CASSIVGLSTANYGYTF

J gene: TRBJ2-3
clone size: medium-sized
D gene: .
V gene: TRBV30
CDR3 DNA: TGTGCCTGGAGTGAGGGGGTCGGACGAACAGATACGCAGTATTTT
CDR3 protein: CAWSEGVGRTDTQYF

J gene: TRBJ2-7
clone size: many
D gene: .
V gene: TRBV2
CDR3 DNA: TGTGCCAGCATTTTTCGGCAGTCCTACGAGCAGTACTTC
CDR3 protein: CASIFRQSYEQYF

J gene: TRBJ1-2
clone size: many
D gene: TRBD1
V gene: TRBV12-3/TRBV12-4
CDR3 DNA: TGTGCCAGCAGCCGGACAGGGGGCGGGAGCTATGGCTACACCTTC
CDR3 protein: CASSRTGGGSYGYTF

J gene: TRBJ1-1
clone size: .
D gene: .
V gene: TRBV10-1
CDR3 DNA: TGCGCCAGCAGCCCGGAAAGGAGGGACACTGAAGCTTTCTTT
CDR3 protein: CASSPERRDTEAFF

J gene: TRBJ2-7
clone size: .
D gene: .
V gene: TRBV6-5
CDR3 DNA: TGTGCCAGCAGAACAGGGAGCTACGAGCAGTACTTC
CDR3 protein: CASRTGSYEQYF

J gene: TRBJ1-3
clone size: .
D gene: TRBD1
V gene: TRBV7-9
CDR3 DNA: TGTGCCAGCAGCTTGGGACAGGCTGGAAACACCATATATTTT
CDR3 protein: CASSLGQAGNTIYF

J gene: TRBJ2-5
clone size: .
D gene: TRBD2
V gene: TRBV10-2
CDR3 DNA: TGCGCCAGCAGTGAGTTGGCGGGAGGGCCTCGTGAGACCCAGTACTTC
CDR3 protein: CASSELAGGPRETQYF

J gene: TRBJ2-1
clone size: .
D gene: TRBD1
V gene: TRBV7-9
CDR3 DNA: TGTGCCAGCAGCTTACGACAGGGATACAATGAGCAGTTCTTC
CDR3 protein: CASSLRQGYNEQFF

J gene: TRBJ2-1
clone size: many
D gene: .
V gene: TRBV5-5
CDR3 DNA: TGTGCCAGCAGCCGTGCCGTTCCGGGACATCAGACGAGGTCCTACAATGAGCAGTTCTTC
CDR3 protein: CASSRAVPGHQTRSYNEQFF

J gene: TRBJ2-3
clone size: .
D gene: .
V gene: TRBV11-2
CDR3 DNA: TGTGCCAGCAGTCCAAACCAAATAGGGGATACGCAGTATTTT
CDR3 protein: CASSPNQIGDTQYF

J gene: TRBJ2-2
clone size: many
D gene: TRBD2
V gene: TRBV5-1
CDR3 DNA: TGCGCCAGCAGCGATCTAGCGGGGGGCACCGGGGAGCTGTTTTTT
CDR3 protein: CASSDLAGGTGELFF

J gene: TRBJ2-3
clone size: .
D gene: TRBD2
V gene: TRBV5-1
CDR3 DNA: TGTGCCAGCAGCGGGGGTAGCGGGGGGGGCATGAGCACAGATACGCAGTATTTT
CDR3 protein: CASSGGSGGGMSTDTQYF

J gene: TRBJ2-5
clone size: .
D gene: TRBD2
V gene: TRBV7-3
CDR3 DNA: TGTGCCAGCAGCTTGAGGCTAGCGGGAGAGGAGACCCAGTACTTC
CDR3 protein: CASSLRLAGEETQYF

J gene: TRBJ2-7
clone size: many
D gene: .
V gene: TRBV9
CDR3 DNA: TGTGCCAGCAGCCCCCATCCCCACTACAGGGTCGAGCCTGGGGAGCAGTACTTC
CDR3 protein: CASSPHPHYRVEPGEQYF

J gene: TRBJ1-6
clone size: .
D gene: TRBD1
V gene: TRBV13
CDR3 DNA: TGTGCCAGCAGCTACCTAACAGTGAGACAGGGTGATTCACCCCTCCACTTT
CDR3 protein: CASSYLTVRQGDSPLHF

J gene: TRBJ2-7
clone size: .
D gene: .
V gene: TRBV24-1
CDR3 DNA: TGTGCCACCAGTGATTTGTACCGGGAAGGACAAGGAAGGTGTAAGGAGCAGTACTTC
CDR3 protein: CATSDLYREGQGRCKEQYF

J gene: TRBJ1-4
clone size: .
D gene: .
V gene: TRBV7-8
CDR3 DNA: TGTGCCAGCAGCTTAGAGGGATTGGAAAAACTGTTTTTT
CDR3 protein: CASSLEGLEKLFF

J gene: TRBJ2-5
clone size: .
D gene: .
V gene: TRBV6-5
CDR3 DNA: TGTGCCAGCAGACTCTTATTGGGGAGCGCAGAGACCCAGTACTTC
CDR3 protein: CASRLLLGSAETQYF